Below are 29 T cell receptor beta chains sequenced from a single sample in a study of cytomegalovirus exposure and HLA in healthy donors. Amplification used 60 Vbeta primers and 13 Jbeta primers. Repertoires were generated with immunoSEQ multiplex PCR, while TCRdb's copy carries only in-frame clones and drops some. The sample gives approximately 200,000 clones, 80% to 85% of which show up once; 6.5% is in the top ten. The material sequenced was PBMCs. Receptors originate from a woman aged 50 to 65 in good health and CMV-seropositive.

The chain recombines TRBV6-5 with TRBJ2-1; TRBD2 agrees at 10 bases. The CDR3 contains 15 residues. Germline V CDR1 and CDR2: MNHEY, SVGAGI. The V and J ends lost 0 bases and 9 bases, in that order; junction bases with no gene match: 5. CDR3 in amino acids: CASSYSITSGVEQFF. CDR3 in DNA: TGTGCCAGCAGTTACTCGATAACTAGCGGGGTTGAGCAGTTCTTC.

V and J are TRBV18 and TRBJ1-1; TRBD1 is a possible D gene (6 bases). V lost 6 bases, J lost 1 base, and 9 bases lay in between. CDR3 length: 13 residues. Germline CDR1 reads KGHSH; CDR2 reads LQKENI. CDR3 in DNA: TGTGCCAGCTCTTCAGGGGAGAACACTGAAGCTTTCTTT. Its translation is CASSSGENTEAFF.

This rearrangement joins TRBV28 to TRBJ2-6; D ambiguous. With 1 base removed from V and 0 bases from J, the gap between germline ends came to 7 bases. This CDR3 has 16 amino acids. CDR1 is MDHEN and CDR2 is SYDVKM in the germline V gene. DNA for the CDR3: TGTGCCAGCAGTTTATTTTCCGGCTCTGGGGCCAACGTCCTGACTTTC. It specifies CASSLFSGSGANVLTF.

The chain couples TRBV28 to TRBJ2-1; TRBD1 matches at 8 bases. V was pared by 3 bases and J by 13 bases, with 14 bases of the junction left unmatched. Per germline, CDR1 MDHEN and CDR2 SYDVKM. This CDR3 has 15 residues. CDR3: CASSFPWTGTSRQFF. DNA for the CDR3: TGTGCCAGCAGTTTCCCTTGGACAGGGACGTCCCGTCAGTTCTTC.

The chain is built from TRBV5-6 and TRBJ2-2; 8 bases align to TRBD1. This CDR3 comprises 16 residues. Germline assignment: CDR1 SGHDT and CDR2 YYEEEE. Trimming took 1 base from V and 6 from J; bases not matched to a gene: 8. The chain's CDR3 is CASSLQGARVAGELFF. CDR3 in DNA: TGTGCCAGCAGCTTGCAGGGGGCGCGTGTGGCCGGGGAGCTGTTTTTT.

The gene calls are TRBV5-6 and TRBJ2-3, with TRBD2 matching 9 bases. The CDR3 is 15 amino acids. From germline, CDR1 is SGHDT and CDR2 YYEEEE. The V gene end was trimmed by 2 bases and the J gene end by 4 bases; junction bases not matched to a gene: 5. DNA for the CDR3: TGTGCCAGCAGCTTTAGCGGGAGTAGTCCAGATACGCAGTATTTT. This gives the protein CASSFSGSSPDTQYF.

The CDR3: CASYSGFPGANVLTF. The CDR3 DNA is TGCGCCAGCTATTCAGGGTTCCCCGGGGCCAACGTCCTGACTTTC. This chain uses TRBV5-1 with TRBJ2-6, with D perhaps matching TRBD1 (5 bases). The CDR3 has 15 amino acids. CDR1 is SGHRS and CDR2 is YFSETQ in the germline V gene. Trimming removed 7 bases at V and 4 bases at J, with 15 bases between.

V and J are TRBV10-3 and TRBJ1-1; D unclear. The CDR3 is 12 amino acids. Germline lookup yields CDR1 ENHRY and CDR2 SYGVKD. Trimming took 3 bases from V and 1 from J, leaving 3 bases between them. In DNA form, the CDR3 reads TGTGCCATCAGTGATCGGAACACTGAAGCTTTCTTT. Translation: CAISDRNTEAFF.

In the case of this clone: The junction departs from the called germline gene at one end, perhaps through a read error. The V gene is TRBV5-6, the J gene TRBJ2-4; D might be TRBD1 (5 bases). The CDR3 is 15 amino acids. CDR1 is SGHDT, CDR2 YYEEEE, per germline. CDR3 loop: CASSFKGIAKNSQYF. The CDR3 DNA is TGTGCCAGCAGCTTTAAGGGGATAGCCAAAAACAGTCAGTACTTC. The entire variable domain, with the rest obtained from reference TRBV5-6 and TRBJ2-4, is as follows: DAGVTQSPTHLIKTRGQQVTLRCSPKSGHDTVSWYQQALGQGPQFIFQYYEEEERQRGNFPDRFSGHQFPNYSSELNVNALLLGDSALYLCASSFKGIAKNSQYFGAGTRLSVL.

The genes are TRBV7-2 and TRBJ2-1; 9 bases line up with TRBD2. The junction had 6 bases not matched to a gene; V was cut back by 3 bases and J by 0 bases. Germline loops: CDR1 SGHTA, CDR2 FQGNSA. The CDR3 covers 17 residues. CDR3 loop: CASSFSLAGASYNEQFF. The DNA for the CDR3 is TGTGCCAGCAGCTTCTCCTTAGCGGGAGCCTCCTACAATGAGCAGTTCTTC.

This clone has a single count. This CDR3 is CASSLFGQVFGNTIYF. CDR3 DNA sequence: TGTGCCAGCAGCTTGTTCGGACAAGTTTTTGGAAACACCATATATTTT. The V and J genes are TRBV5-5 and TRBJ1-3, with a tentative D call TRBD1 (5 bases). CDR3 length: 16 residues. V shed 1 base and J shed 3 bases, with 14 bases lying between them. The germline gives CDR1 SGHKS, CDR2 YYEKEE (reference sequence).

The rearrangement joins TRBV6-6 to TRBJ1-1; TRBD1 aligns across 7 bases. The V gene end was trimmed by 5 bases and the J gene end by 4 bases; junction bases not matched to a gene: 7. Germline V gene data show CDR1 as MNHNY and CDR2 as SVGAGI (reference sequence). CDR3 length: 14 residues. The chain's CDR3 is CASSQLTGATEAFF. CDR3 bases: TGTGCCAGCAGTCAATTAACAGGGGCCACTGAAGCTTTCTTT.

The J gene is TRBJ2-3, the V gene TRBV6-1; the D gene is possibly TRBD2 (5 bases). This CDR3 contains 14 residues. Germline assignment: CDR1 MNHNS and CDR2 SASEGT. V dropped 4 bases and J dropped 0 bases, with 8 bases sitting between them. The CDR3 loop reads CASSVGGSTDTQYF. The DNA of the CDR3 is TGTGCCAGCAGTGTTGGCGGGAGCACAGATACGCAGTATTTT.

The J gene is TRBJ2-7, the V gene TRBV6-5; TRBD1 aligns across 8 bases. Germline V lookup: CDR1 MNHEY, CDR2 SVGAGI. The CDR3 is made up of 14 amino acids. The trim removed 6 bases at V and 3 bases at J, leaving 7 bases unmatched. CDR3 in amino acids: CASSLDRGGYEQYF. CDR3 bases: TGTGCCAGCAGCCTCGACAGGGGAGGCTACGAGCAGTACTTC.

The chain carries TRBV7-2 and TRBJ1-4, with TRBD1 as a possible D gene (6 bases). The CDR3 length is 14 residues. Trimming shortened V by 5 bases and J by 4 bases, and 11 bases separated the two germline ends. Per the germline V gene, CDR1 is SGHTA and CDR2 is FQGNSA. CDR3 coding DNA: TGTGCCAGCAGCCGACGGACAGATAATGAAAAACTGTTTTTT. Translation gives CASSRRTDNEKLFF. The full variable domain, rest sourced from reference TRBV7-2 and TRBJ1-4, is GAGVSQSPSNKVTEKGKDVELRCDPISGHTALYWYRQSLGQGLEFLIYFQGNSAPDKSGLPSDRFSAERTGGSVSTLTIQRTQQEDSAVYLCASSRRTDNEKLFFGSGTQLSVL.

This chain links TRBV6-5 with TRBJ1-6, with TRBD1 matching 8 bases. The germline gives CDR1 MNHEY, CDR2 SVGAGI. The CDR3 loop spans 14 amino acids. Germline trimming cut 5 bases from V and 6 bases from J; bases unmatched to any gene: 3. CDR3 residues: CASSRDRSNSPLHF. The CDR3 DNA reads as TGTGCCAGCAGTCGGGACAGGTCTAATTCACCCCTCCACTTT.

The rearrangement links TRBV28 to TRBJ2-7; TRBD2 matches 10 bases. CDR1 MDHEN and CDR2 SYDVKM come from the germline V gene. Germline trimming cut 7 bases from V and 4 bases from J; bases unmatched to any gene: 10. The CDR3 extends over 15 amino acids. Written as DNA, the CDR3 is TGTGCCAGCAAAACGACCGGGACTAGCGCATACGAGCAGTACTTC. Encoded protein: CASKTTGTSAYEQYF.

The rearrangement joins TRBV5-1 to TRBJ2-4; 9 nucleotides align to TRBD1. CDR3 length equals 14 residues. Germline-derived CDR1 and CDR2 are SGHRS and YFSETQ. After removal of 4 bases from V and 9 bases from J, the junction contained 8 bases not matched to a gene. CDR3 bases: TGCGCCAGCAGCCCACAGGGGGCAGGAAGCATTCAGTACTTC. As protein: CASSPQGAGSIQYF.

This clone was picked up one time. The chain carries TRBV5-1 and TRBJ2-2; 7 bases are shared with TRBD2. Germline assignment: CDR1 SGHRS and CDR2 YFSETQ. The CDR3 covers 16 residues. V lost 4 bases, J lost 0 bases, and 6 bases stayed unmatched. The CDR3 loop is CASSPWGGANTGELFF. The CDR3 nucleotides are TGCGCCAGCAGCCCGTGGGGGGGTGCGAACACCGGGGAGCTGTTTTTT.

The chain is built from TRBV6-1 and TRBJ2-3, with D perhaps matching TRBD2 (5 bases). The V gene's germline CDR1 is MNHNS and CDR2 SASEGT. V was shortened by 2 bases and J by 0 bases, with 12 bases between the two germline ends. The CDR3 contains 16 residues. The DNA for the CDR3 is TGTGCCAGCAGTGAACTGGTGAGGGAGAGCACAGATACGCAGTATTTT. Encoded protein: CASSELVRESTDTQYF.

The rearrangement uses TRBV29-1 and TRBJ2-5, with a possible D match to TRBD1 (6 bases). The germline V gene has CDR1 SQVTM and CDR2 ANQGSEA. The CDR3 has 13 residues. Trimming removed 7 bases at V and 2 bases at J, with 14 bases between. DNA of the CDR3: TGCAGCGGAGCGTCTGGACAGCAAGAGACCCAGTACTTC. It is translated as CSGASGQQETQYF.

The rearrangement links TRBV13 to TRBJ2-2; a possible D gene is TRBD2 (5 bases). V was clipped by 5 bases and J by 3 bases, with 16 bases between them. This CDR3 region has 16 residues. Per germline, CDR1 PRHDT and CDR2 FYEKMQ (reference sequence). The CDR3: CASSAKLGVYTGELFF. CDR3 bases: TGTGCCAGCAGCGCCAAGCTCGGGGTGTACACCGGGGAGCTGTTTTTT. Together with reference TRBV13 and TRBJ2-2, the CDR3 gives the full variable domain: AAGVIQSPRHLIKEKRETATLKCYPIPRHDTVYWYQQGPGQDPQFLISFYEKMQSDKGSIPDRFSAQQFSDYHSELNMSSLELGDSALYFCASSAKLGVYTGELFFGEGSRLTVL.

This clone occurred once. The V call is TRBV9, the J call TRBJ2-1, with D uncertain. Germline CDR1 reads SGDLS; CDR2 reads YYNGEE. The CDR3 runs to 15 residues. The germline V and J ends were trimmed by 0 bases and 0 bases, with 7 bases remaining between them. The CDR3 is CASSVGWSSYNEQFF. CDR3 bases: TGTGCCAGCAGCGTAGGGTGGAGCTCCTACAATGAGCAGTTCTTC.

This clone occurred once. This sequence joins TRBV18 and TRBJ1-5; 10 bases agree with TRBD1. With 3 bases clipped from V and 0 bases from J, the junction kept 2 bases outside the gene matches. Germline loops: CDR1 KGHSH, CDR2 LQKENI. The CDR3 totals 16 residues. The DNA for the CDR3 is TGTGCCAGCTCACCGGGACAGGGGAATAGCAATCAGCCCCAGCATTTT. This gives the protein CASSPGQGNSNQPQHF.

The CDR3 DNA reads TGCGCCAGCAGCCAAGATAGGTCCAGGGGCCTTTCCTGGACAGATACGCAGTATTTT. It is translated as CASSQDRSRGLSWTDTQYF. This chain links TRBV4-3 with TRBJ2-3, with D maybe TRBD1 (6 bases). V was trimmed by 0 bases and J by 3 bases, leaving 22 bases between them. CDR1 and CDR2 (germline): LGHNA, YSLEER. The CDR3 extends over 19 amino acids.

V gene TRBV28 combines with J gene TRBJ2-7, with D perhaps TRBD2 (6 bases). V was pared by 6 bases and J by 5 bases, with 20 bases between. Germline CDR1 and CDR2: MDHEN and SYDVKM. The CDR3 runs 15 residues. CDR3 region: CASRWRRGPWDEQYF. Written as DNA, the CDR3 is TGTGCCAGCAGGTGGCGGAGGGGCCCATGGGACGAGCAGTACTTC.

The CDR3, as DNA: TGTGCCAGCAGCTTAAGGTGGGGGCCCGGCACTGAAGCTTTCTTT. Translation gives CASSLRWGPGTEAFF. This chain joins TRBV7-8 and TRBJ1-1, with D tentatively TRBD1 (6 bases). Trimming took 2 bases from V and 4 from J, leaving 14 bases between them. The CDR3 runs 15 residues. From germline, CDR1 is SGHVS and CDR2 FQNEAQ. Full variable domain (missing parts from reference TRBV7-8 and TRBJ1-1): GAGVSQSPRYKVAKRGQDVALRCDPISGHVSLFWYQQALGQGPEFLTYFQNEAQLDKSGLPSDRFFAERPEGSVSTLKIQRTQQEDSAVYLCASSLRWGPGTEAFFGQGTRLTVV.

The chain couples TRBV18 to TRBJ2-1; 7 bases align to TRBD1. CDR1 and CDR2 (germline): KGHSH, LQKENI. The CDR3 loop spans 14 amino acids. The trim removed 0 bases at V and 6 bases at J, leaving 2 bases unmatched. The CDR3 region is CASSPPRTGNEQFF. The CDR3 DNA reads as TGTGCCAGCTCACCACCGCGGACAGGCAATGAGCAGTTCTTC.

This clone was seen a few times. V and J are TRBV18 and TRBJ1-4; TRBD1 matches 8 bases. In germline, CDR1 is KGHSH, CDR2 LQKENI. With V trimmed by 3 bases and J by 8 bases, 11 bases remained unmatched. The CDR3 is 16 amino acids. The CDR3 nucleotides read TGTGCCAGCTCACCCCCCTACGGACAGGGAGACGAAAAACTGTTTTTT. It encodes CASSPPYGQGDEKLFF.